This entry lists 16 T cell receptor beta chains sequenced from one sample in a study of T cell changes during pregnancy in multiple sclerosis. TCRdb's copy holds only in-frame clones and misses some; the assay was immunoSEQ multiplex PCR. The table has 40,000 to 55,000 clones, roughly nine tenths seen once; the top ten hold approximately 8%. Sequencing used CD8+ T cells from peripheral blood mononuclear cells, obtained in the second trimester of pregnancy. The receptors shown here come from a female donor with multiple sclerosis, enrolled in a pregnancy study.

The rearrangement links TRBV6-4 to TRBJ2-1, with a tentative D call TRBD2 (6 bases). CDR1 and CDR2 from the germline V gene are MRHNA and SNTAGT. CDR3 size: 16 residues. V dropped 6 bases and J dropped 3 bases, with 18 bases sitting between them. The CDR3 region has the DNA TGTGCCAGCAGCTTCACAGCGGGTCTAGACTACAATGAGCAGTTCTTC. This codes for CASSFTAGLDYNEQFF.

The V gene is TRBV5-1, the J gene TRBJ2-1; 9 bases are shared with TRBD2. CDR1 and CDR2 from the germline V gene are SGHRS and YFSETQ. After removal of 2 bases from V and 8 bases from J, the junction contained 8 bases not matched to a gene. CDR3 length: 15 residues. The CDR3 protein is CASSFGLAGLDEQFF. In DNA, the CDR3 is TGCGCCAGCAGCTTCGGCCTAGCGGGGCTCGATGAGCAGTTCTTC.

This sequence joins TRBV7-9 and TRBJ2-3; 10 nucleotides agree with TRBD1. Germline trimming cut 6 bases from V and 9 bases from J; bases unmatched to any gene: 6. This CDR3 spans 13 amino acids. Germline values: CDR1 SEHNR, CDR2 FQNEAQ (reference sequence). The DNA of the CDR3 is TGTGCCAGCAGGCCCGGGACAGGGGAGACGCAGTATTTT. Its translation is CASRPGTGETQYF.

J is TRBJ2-2 and V is TRBV13; TRBD1 might be the D (6 bases). Trimming pared 0 bases from V and 5 bases from J, leaving 7 bases between. The CDR3 is made up of 14 amino acids. Per the germline V gene, CDR1 is PRHDT and CDR2 is FYEKMQ (reference sequence). CDR3 nucleotide sequence: TGTGCCAGCAGCTTAGGACAGGGTACCGGGGAGCTGTTTTTT. Protein sequence: CASSLGQGTGELFF.

The V and J genes are TRBV19 and TRBJ1-3; D ambiguous. The germline gives CDR1 LNHDA, CDR2 SQIVND (reference sequence). The CDR3 covers 12 residues. V was cut by 0 bases and J by 8 bases, with 5 bases left in between. The CDR3 here is CASSIDRDTIYF. DNA of the CDR3: TGTGCCAGTAGTATAGATCGGGACACCATATATTTT.

This clone was recorded a few times. The rearrangement links TRBV5-4 to TRBJ1-5, with a tentative D call TRBD1 (6 bases). Looked up from germline, CDR1 is SGHNT and CDR2 is YYREEE (reference sequence). This CDR3 comprises 15 residues. V lost 4 bases and J 3 bases, leaving 14 bases between the germline ends. Written as DNA, the CDR3 is TGTGCCAGCAGCAAATCGGGACACCCCAATCAGCCCCAGCATTTT. Amino acids: CASSKSGHPNQPQHF. The full variable domain, with the rest looked up from reference TRBV5-4 and TRBJ1-5, is ETGVTQSPTHLIKTRGQQVTLRCSSQSGHNTVSWYQQALGQGPQFIFQYYREEENGRGNFPPRFSGLQFPNYSSELNVNALELDDSALYLCASSKSGHPNQPQHFGDGTRLSIL.

This clone was counted a single time. V gene TRBV11-1 combines with J gene TRBJ1-1; a weak D match, TRBD1 (6 bases). Germline V CDR1 and CDR2: SGHAT, FQDESV (reference sequence). Trimming took off 6 bases at V and 4 bases at J, with 24 bases between the two ends. This CDR3 region has 17 residues. CDR3 coding DNA: TGTGCCAGCAGTTCTAGGGGGACCCAGGGCGTCGGCACTGAAGCTTTCTTT. This gives the protein CASSSRGTQGVGTEAFF. Using reference TRBV11-1 and TRBJ1-1 for the parts outside the CDR3, the full variable domain is EAEVAQSPRYKITEKSQAVAFWCDPISGHATLYWYRQILGQGPELLVQFQDESVVDDSQLPKDRFSAERLKGVDSTLKIQPAELGDSAMYLCASSSRGTQGVGTEAFFGQGTRLTVV.

There are a few counts of this clone. The V call is TRBV19, the J call TRBJ2-7; D is perhaps TRBD1 (6 bases). Germline V CDR1 and CDR2: LNHDA, SQIVND (reference sequence). V lost 3 bases and J lost 4, with 16 bases in between. The CDR3 runs 15 residues. The CDR3 bases are TGTGCCAGTAGTATTAACTACGGACAGCGTTACGAGCAGTACTTC. This translates into CASSINYGQRYEQYF.

The V and J genes are TRBV29-1 and TRBJ2-5, with D tentatively TRBD1 (5 bases). CDR1 and CDR2 (germline): SQVTM, ANQGSEA. Trimming removed 7 bases at V and 1 base at J, with 7 bases between. This CDR3 has 11 residues. As DNA, the CDR3 is TGCAGCGCCGACAGCCAAGAGACCCAGTACTTC. This codes for CSADSQETQYF.

This clone was found once. The chain is built from TRBV25-1 and TRBJ1-6, with D tentatively TRBD1 (5 bases). The V end lost 4 bases, the J end lost 7 bases, and 17 bases lay between the germline ends. Per germline, CDR1 MGHDK and CDR2 SYGVNS. The CDR3 runs 16 residues. Written as DNA, the CDR3 is TGTGCCAGCAGTGTGGGAGTGGGACTACTAAATTCACCCCTCCACTTT. Translated, it gives CASSVGVGLLNSPLHF.

In DNA, the CDR3 is TGTGCCAGCAGCTTATCACCACAGGGAAGTGGAAACACCATATATTTT. This codes for CASSLSPQGSGNTIYF. The V gene is TRBV7-6, the J gene TRBJ1-3, with D possibly being TRBD1 (6 bases). The V and J ends lost 2 bases and 3 bases respectively, with 14 bases between them. CDR3 size: 16 residues. Germline values: CDR1 SGHVS, CDR2 FNYEAQ.

V usage is TRBV4-2 and J usage is TRBJ2-5; 9 nucleotides line up with TRBD2. Germline V gene lookup returns CDR1 LGHNA and CDR2 YNFKEQ. Trimming took 0 bases from V and 5 from J; bases not matched to a gene: 13. This CDR3 has 18 amino acids. The CDR3 loop is CASSQDWASGAPEETQYF. DNA of the CDR3: TGTGCCAGCAGCCAAGATTGGGCTAGCGGGGCTCCGGAGGAGACCCAGTACTTC.

This clone was picked up a small number of times. V is TRBV4-1 and J is TRBJ1-6; D is ambiguous. CDR1 is MGHRA and CDR2 is YSYEKL in the germline V gene. V dropped 1 base and J dropped 13 bases, with 17 bases sitting between them. This CDR3 spans 15 amino acids. The CDR3 DNA reads TGCGCCAGCAGCCAAGGCCCCTCGTCGGGGTCGCCCCTCCACTTT. This gives the protein CASSQGPSSGSPLHF.

The genes are TRBV25-1 and TRBJ2-2; possibly TRBD2 for D (5 bases). The V gene's germline CDR1 is MGHDK and CDR2 SYGVNS. Trimming left V 6 bases short and J 2 bases short, with 7 bases between. The CDR3 is 13 residues long. CDR3 coding DNA: TGTGCCAGCAGCAGCGGTAACACCGGGGAGCTGTTTTTT. The encoded protein is CASSSGNTGELFF.

CDR3 protein: CASSSSSYEQYF. Here the CDR3 DNA reads TGTGCCAGCAGTTCGAGCTCCTACGAGCAGTACTTC. J is TRBJ2-5 and V is TRBV6-5; D is unclear. The J call may be mistaken, given a closer DNA end match to TRBJ2-7. The CDR3 loop spans 12 amino acids. Germline assignment: CDR1 MNHEY and CDR2 SVGAGI.

This clone came up once. The chain joins TRBV19 to TRBJ2-7; D perhaps matches TRBD2 (6 bases). The CDR3 consists of 14 residues. V dropped 1 base and J dropped 5 bases, with 12 bases sitting between them. Germline loops: CDR1 LNHDA, CDR2 SQIVND (reference sequence). The CDR3 DNA reads as TGTGCCAGTAGTATAGGCGGGGCTGGGGACGAGCAGTACTTC. It encodes CASSIGGAGDEQYF.